This is a list of T cell receptor beta chains from one sample in a study of shared clonotypes between healthy human individuals. The method was immunoSEQ multiplex PCR; TCRdb's version includes in-frame clones alone and lacks a portion of them. Of roughly 590,000 clones listed, 95% to 96% are singletons. The specimen sequenced was naive CD8+ T cells sorted from blood. The receptors stem from a woman aged 25 to 39 in good health. The CDR3 runs from the conserved cysteine through the conserved F or W. Fields, in order: V gene, J gene, CDR3 protein.

V: TRBV28
J: TRBJ2-1
CDR3: CASSPRTSGLYNEQFF

V: TRBV4-1
J: TRBJ2-1
CDR3: CASSQTSGTGGNEQFF

V: TRBV7-9
J: TRBJ2-5
CDR3: CASSQGLAGGVETQYF

V: TRBV5-4
J: TRBJ2-5
CDR3: CASSLEQGEETQYF

V: TRBV6-5
J: TRBJ2-7
CDR3: CASSYGGARIEQYF

V: TRBV7-9
J: TRBJ2-7
CDR3: CASSLEGGTFYEQYF

V: TRBV29-1
J: TRBJ1-3
CDR3: CSVDGDSGNTIYF

V: TRBV9
J: TRBJ2-7
CDR3: CASSVGAGIWNEQYF

V: TRBV7-9
J: TRBJ2-7
CDR3: CASSLGEIAGGYEQYF

V: TRBV27
J: TRBJ2-7
CDR3: CASSSGQNEQYF

V: TRBV27
J: TRBJ2-7
CDR3: CASSSTGVYSEQYF

V: TRBV25-1
J: TRBJ2-2
CDR3: CASSRDIKNTGELFF

V: TRBV19
J: TRBJ2-3
CDR3: CASSSGPDTQYF

V: TRBV4-1
J: TRBJ2-6
CDR3: CASSQDGRSGANVLTF

V: TRBV10-3
J: TRBJ1-1
CDR3: CAISEGVMNTEAFF

V: TRBV13
J: TRBJ2-3
CDR3: CASSFYSSNTQYF

V: TRBV19
J: TRBJ2-5
CDR3: CASSPRDLGSLETQYF

V: TRBV11-2
J: TRBJ1-2
CDR3: CASSFGSGGEGYTF

V: TRBV13
J: TRBJ1-4
CDR3: CASKESPNEKLFF

V: TRBV11-2
J: TRBJ2-2
CDR3: CASSQIGWRLNTGELFF

V: TRBV7-3
J: TRBJ2-2
CDR3: CASSSGLAGGTGELFF

V: TRBV11-2
J: TRBJ1-2
CDR3: CASSLIGGRGYGYTF

V: TRBV27
J: TRBJ2-7
CDR3: CASSLGGSLGEQYF

V: TRBV9
J: TRBJ2-3
CDR3: CASSPRAGLAEKSSTDTQYF

V: TRBV5-4
J: TRBJ2-7
CDR3: CASSPSVGSYEQYF

V: TRBV5-1
J: TRBJ1-2
CDR3: CASSLRGRGEDNYGYTF

V: TRBV5-1
J: TRBJ2-7
CDR3: CASSLEWGRYEQYF

V: TRBV7-9
J: TRBJ2-7
CDR3: CASSSQDRGSYEQYF

V: TRBV6-5
J: TRBJ2-2
CDR3: CASSYSVSGYPGELFF

V: TRBV7-9
J: TRBJ2-1
CDR3: CASINLERETSDEQFF

V: TRBV6-5
J: TRBJ2-1
CDR3: CATGSYNEQFF

V: TRBV27
J: TRBJ1-2
CDR3: CASSSHFPGTGTFGYTF

V: TRBV28
J: TRBJ2-3
CDR3: CASSLYQGASDTQYF

V: TRBV5-1
J: TRBJ2-7
CDR3: CASSSDRLSYEQYF

V: TRBV28
J: TRBJ1-3
CDR3: CASSLVGQGGGNTIYF

V: TRBV27
J: TRBJ2-2
CDR3: CASSIGTPTGELFF

V: TRBV13
J: TRBJ2-7
CDR3: CASSLVDRRSYEQYF

V: TRBV5-8
J: TRBJ2-7
CDR3: CASSSPRGWEGGYEQYF

V: TRBV30
J: TRBJ1-2
CDR3: CACWGISGYTF

V: TRBV5-6
J: TRBJ2-1
CDR3: CASSPGTGAGRGEQFF

V: TRBV21-1
J: TRBJ2-3
CDR3: CASSKLRGGTRKKVSDTQYF